These 8 T cell receptor beta chains were all obtained from the same sample, sequenced in a study of cytomegalovirus exposure and HLA in healthy donors. PCR used 60 Vbeta primers and 13 Jbeta primers. Only in-frame clones appear in the TCRdb table, and some are missing; sequencing was by immunoSEQ multiplex PCR. Of about 170,000 clones in the sample, 85% are singletons; the top ten hold about 2.1%. The source material was PBMCs. The receptors derive from a man younger than 35 in good health and CMV-seropositive.

This sequence joins TRBV7-2 and TRBJ1-2, with TRBD1 identical over 7 bases. This CDR3 spans 12 amino acids. Per the germline V gene, CDR1 is SGHTA and CDR2 is FQGNSA. With 5 bases clipped from V and 7 bases from J, the junction kept 4 bases outside the gene matches. CDR3 sequence: CASSTYRGGYTF. The CDR3, as DNA: TGTGCCAGCAGCACGTACAGGGGTGGCTACACCTTC.

The V call is TRBV11-1, the J call TRBJ2-1; the D gene is possibly TRBD1 (5 bases). The CDR3 is 17 residues long. The ends were cut back, 4 bases at V and 4 bases at J, with 20 bases in the middle. CDR1 and CDR2 from the germline V gene are SGHAT and FQDESV (reference sequence). The CDR3 region is CASSSSIGPGNYNEQFF. The CDR3 DNA sequence: TGTGCCAGCAGCTCTTCAATCGGGCCAGGGAATTACAATGAGCAGTTCTTC.

The genes are TRBV5-1 and TRBJ2-5; possibly TRBD1 for D (6 bases). V dropped 1 base and J dropped 3 bases, with 10 bases sitting between them. CDR1 SGHRS and CDR2 YFSETQ come from the germline V gene. CDR3 length: 14 residues. CDR3 region: CASSLWTDEETQYF. CDR3 in DNA: TGCGCCAGCAGCTTGTGGACAGATGAAGAGACCCAGTACTTC.

The chain couples TRBV7-2 to TRBJ2-7; 10 nucleotides agree with TRBD2. The germline V gene encodes CDR1 SGHTA and CDR2 FQGNSA. This CDR3 region has 16 residues. J gave up 3 bases and V 4 bases, and 9 bases lay outside the gene matches. CDR3 sequence reads: CASSSSLSGGGYEQYF. The CDR3, as DNA: TGTGCCAGCAGCTCCAGCCTCAGCGGGGGGGGCTACGAGCAGTACTTC.

Only one count was recorded for this clone. This chain joins TRBV7-2 and TRBJ1-2; D possibly corresponds to TRBD1 (5 bases). The V and J ends lost 1 base and 5 bases respectively, with 17 bases between them. The CDR3 consists of 16 residues. Germline values: CDR1 SGHTA, CDR2 FQGNSA. The CDR3 region has the DNA TGTGCCAGCAGCTTAGTGGGCAGGGTTTCTTTATATGGCTACACCTTC. Amino acid sequence: CASSLVGRVSLYGYTF.

This chain joins TRBV7-6 and TRBJ1-5, with D hard to call. Germline CDR1 is SGHVS and CDR2 is FNYEAQ. V was cut by 5 bases and J by 6 bases, with 17 bases left in between. The CDR3 covers 15 residues. CDR3 bases: TGTGCCAGCAGCGCAGGACGGGGATGGAGTCAGCCCCAGCATTTT. The encoded protein is CASSAGRGWSQPQHF.

This clone came up a few times. This sequence joins TRBV13 and TRBJ2-7; a possible D gene is TRBD1 (5 bases). This CDR3 region has 12 residues. V was clipped by 2 bases and J by 6 bases, with 8 bases between them. The germline V gene encodes CDR1 PRHDT and CDR2 FYEKMQ (reference sequence). CDR3: CASSLLGAEQYF. Here the CDR3 DNA reads TGTGCCAGCAGCTTATTAGGGGCCGAGCAGTACTTC.

The rearrangement joins TRBV10-3 to TRBJ1-4; 9 positions agree with TRBD1. The CDR3 loop spans 14 amino acids. Trimming took 11 bases from V and 8 from J; bases not matched to a gene: 12. Germline values: CDR1 ENHRY, CDR2 SYGVKD. The chain's CDR3 is CAASAGQGREKLFF. The CDR3 nucleotides are TGTGCCGCCTCCGCGGGACAGGGTCGCGAAAAACTGTTTTTT.